The present T cell receptor beta chain was sequenced within a study of metastatic and nonmetastatic thyroid tumors. With MiXCR, TCRdb called clones anew from the PCR reads. The data hold about 92,000 clones, with about 15% observed a single time. No treatment had been given to any patient before thyroid surgery. There are many counts of this clone. The V gene lost 2 bases and the J gene lost 11 bases, with 21 bases spanning the gap. The CDR3 spans 15 residues. CDR1 is LGHDT and CDR2 is YNNKEL in the germline V gene (reference sequence). The receptor comes from a female donor with papillary thyroid cancer or a benign thyroid nodule (not recorded which). Some clones in this sample may be carry-over from other donors' samples. The V and J genes are TRBV3-1 and TRBJ1-2; TRBD1 is a possible D gene (5 bases). Input material: blood. This CDR3 reads CASSQIRGSVSGYTF. CDR3 sequence (DNA): TGTGCCAGCAGCCAAATTCGGGGGTCAGTGTCTGGGTACACCTTC.